The rows below give T cell receptor beta chains drawn from one sample of a study of T cell changes during pregnancy in multiple sclerosis. The assay was immunoSEQ multiplex PCR, and TCRdb's table has in-frame clones only and misses some. Counted here are about 27,000 clones, about nine tenths occurring once; the ten biggest clones make up roughly 8.3%. The specimen comprised CD8+ T cells from peripheral blood mononuclear cells, sampled in the second trimester of pregnancy. The receptors were gathered from a female donor with multiple sclerosis, enrolled in a pregnancy study. CDR3s include the opening cysteine and the closing phenylalanine or tryptophan. The D gene is left open where the match is weak. Some rows have no size entry. The others give once, few or many, or a class for an expanded clone.

>TRBV6-4|TRBJ2-2|NA|TRBD1
TGTGCCAGCAGTCCCGGGACAGGTTCGAACACCGGGGAGCTGTTTTTT
CASSPGTGSNTGELFF
>TRBV6-5|TRBJ2-1|NA|NA
TGTGCCAGCAGTTACGGGACATCCTACAATGAGCAGTTCTTC
CASSYGTSYNEQFF
>TRBV4-2|TRBJ2-7|NA|TRBD1
TGTGCCAGCAGCCACAACAGGGGGAGCTCCTACGAGCAGTACTTC
CASSHNRGSSYEQYF
>TRBV30|TRBJ1-2|NA|TRBD1
TGTGCCTGGAGTGCCGGGACAGTTGGCTACACCTTC
CAWSAGTVGYTF
>TRBV19|TRBJ2-1|NA|NA
TGTGCCAGTAGTATTTTCGCCAGCTCCTACAATGAGCAGTTCTTC
CASSIFASSYNEQFF
>TRBV4-3|TRBJ1-2|NA|NA
TGCGCCAGCAGCCAGTTAACCCGGACAGAAGGGATTAGTCCTCTTTTC
CASSQLTRTEGISPLF
>TRBV27|TRBJ2-1|NA|NA
TGTGCCAGCAGCCTAACAGGGTACAATGAGCAGTTCTTC
CASSLTGYNEQFF
>TRBV6-5|TRBJ1-1|NA|NA
TGTGCCAGCAGTTATTACGGGAGCACTGAAGCTTTCTTT
CASSYYGSTEAFF
>TRBV2|TRBJ2-5|once|TRBD2
TGTGCCAGCAGGGGAATTAGCGGGGGGGCTCAGGAGACCCAGTACTTC
CASRGISGGAQETQYF
>TRBV9|TRBJ1-5|NA|TRBD1
TGTGCCAGCAGCCCCGACGGAAGGACAGGGGATCAGCCCCAGCATTTT
CASSPDGRTGDQPQHF
>TRBV19|TRBJ2-2|NA|NA
TGTGCCAGTAGTGGGGGGAAGCTGTTTTTT
CASSGGKLFF
>TRBV25-1|TRBJ2-7|once|NA
TGTGCCAGCAGTGACGAGGGTTGGGACTACGAGCAGTACTTC
CASSDEGWDYEQYF
>TRBV7-8|TRBJ2-7|once|TRBD1
TGCGCCAGCAGCCAAGCCCCAGGGGGCTCCTACGAGCAGTACTTC
CASSQAPGGSYEQYF
>TRBV4-3|TRBJ2-1|NA|TRBD1
TGCGCCAGCAGCCAAGACCCGACAGGGCAACAGTTCTTC
CASSQDPTGQQFF
>TRBV5-6|TRBJ2-5|NA|NA
TGTGCCAGCAGTACGGGGGTTCAGGAGACCCAGTACTTC
CASSTGVQETQYF
>TRBV6-5|TRBJ2-7|NA|NA
TGTGCCAGTAAAAGCTCGGGGGCCTACGAGCAGTACTTC
CASKSSGAYEQYF
>TRBV5-8|TRBJ1-2|NA|NA
TGTGCCAGCAGGCGGGACGACAGAGAGGATGGCTACACCTTC
CASRRDDREDGYTF
>TRBV29-1|TRBJ2-4|NA|NA
TGCAGCGTTGAGGGCACTGGAAAAAACTTAGGCAAAAACATTCAGTACTTC
CSVEGTGKNLGKNIQYF
>TRBV5-6|TRBJ2-7|NA|NA
TGTGCCAGCAGCTTGACAGGCCGAGTGGACGAGCAGTACTTC
CASSLTGRVDEQYF
>TRBV15|TRBJ2-7|NA|TRBD1
TGTGCCACCAGCCCAGGGACAGGCTACGAGCAGTACTTC
CATSPGTGYEQYF
>TRBV27|TRBJ2-7|NA|TRBD2
TGTGCCAGCAGTTTAGGAGCGGGATCGTTTGTAGAGCAGTACTTC
CASSLGAGSFVEQYF
>TRBV2|TRBJ2-3|NA|TRBD2
TGTGCCAGCAGTGAGCGGCTAGCGGGGGGATTCACAGATACGCAGTATTTT
CASSERLAGGFTDTQYF
>TRBV9|TRBJ2-3|NA|NA
TGTGCCAGCAGCGAGCAATTAGATACGCAGTATTTT
CASSEQLDTQYF
>TRBV7-2|TRBJ1-5|few|NA
TGTGCCAGCAGCCGCGCGGTCGGGGGAGGCAATCAGCCCCAGCATTTT
CASSRAVGGGNQPQHF
>TRBV7-8|TRBJ2-7|once|NA
TGTGCCAGCAGCTTAGGATCCAGGGGTAGCTCCTACGAGCAGTACTTC
CASSLGSRGSSYEQYF
>TRBV6-6|TRBJ2-7|NA|NA
TGTGCCAGCAGCCCGGAGACCTACGAGCAGTACTTC
CASSPETYEQYF
>TRBV6-5|TRBJ1-1|NA|NA
TGTGCCAGCAACTCGGGGAGGCCTGAGAACACTGAAGCTTTCTTT
CASNSGRPENTEAFF
>TRBV7-3|TRBJ2-3|NA|NA
TGTGCCAGCAGCTTGGACTACGGGTTTCCAGATACGCAGTATTTT
CASSLDYGFPDTQYF
>TRBV7-2|TRBJ2-3|NA|NA
TGTGCCAGCAGCTTAGGTTACAGTAGTTACACAGATACGCAGTATTTT
CASSLGYSSYTDTQYF
>TRBV5-6|TRBJ2-1|NA|TRBD2
TGTGCCAGCAGCTTAGGACTAGCGGGGGAGCTGAGCTCCTACAATGAGCAGTTCTTC
CASSLGLAGELSSYNEQFF
>TRBV5-1|TRBJ1-1|NA|NA
TGCGCCAGCGGGGGGGGCATGAACACTGAAGCTTTCTTT
CASGGGMNTEAFF
>TRBV23-1|TRBJ2-7|NA|TRBD1
TGCGCCAGCAGTCACTCCGGGACAGGGCCTTCCGGGCAGTACTTC
CASSHSGTGPSGQYF
>TRBV27|TRBJ2-7|NA|NA
TGTGCCAGCAGTTTATCAGGGGACTACGAGCAGTACTTC
CASSLSGDYEQYF
>TRBV6-1|TRBJ1-1|NA|TRBD1
TGTGCCAGCAGCGACAGGGAACTGACTGAAGCTTTCTTT
CASSDRELTEAFF
>TRBV11-2|TRBJ1-1|NA|NA
TGTGCCAGCAGCCCCCCAACGGGACTCTTGAACACTGAAGCTTTCTTT
CASSPPTGLLNTEAFF
>TRBV5-1|TRBJ2-3|NA|TRBD2
TGCGCCAGCAGCTACTGGGAGCGGGGGGGGGCAGATACGCAGTATTTT
CASSYWERGGADTQYF
>TRBV11-2|TRBJ2-5|NA|NA
TGTGCCAGCAGCTTATATACAGGGTCTGAGACCCAGTACTTC
CASSLYTGSETQYF
>TRBV7-9|TRBJ2-7|NA|NA
TGTGCCAGCAGCCACGCGGCTCTCGAGCAGTACTTC
CASSHAALEQYF
>TRBV9|TRBJ1-1|NA|NA
TGTGCCAGCAGCCCCGAGGACAGTACTCTATATGAAGCTTTCTTT
CASSPEDSTLYEAFF
>TRBV10-2|TRBJ2-7|once|NA
TGCGCCAGCAGTGAGATGGGGGCAGGCTACGAGCAGTACTTC
CASSEMGAGYEQYF
>TRBV10-3|TRBJ1-1|NA|NA
TGTGCCAGCGGGGACCGAAGTATGAACACTGAAGCTTTCTTT
CASGDRSMNTEAFF
>TRBV7-9|TRBJ2-7|few|TRBD1
TGTGCCAGCGGCCCAAAAGACAGGGAGACTACGGTGCAGTACTTC
CASGPKDRETTVQYF
>TRBV6-6|TRBJ2-7|NA|NA
TGTGCCAGCAGTTATAGCGAGGCATACGAGCAGTACTTC
CASSYSEAYEQYF
>TRBV5-5|TRBJ2-7|large|TRBD1
TGTGCCAGCAGCCCCCACTTTGACAGGGGCCTAGCCGAGCAGTACTTC
CASSPHFDRGLAEQYF
>TRBV5-6|TRBJ2-7|NA|NA
TGTGCCAGCAGCTTGACGGTGTCCTACGAGCAGTACTTC
CASSLTVSYEQYF
>TRBV6-4|TRBJ1-6|NA|TRBD1
TGTGCCAGCAGGGGGGACAGGGGGAATCTCCACTTT
CASRGDRGNLHF